The sequence of this T cell receptor beta chain was determined in a study of blood T cell repertoires in COVID-19. In the study overall: Samples came from the United States, Italy and Spain, spanning acute and convalescent COVID-19. T cells, B-cell-depleted T cells, or PBMCs supplied cDNA or gDNA.

Germline V gene sequence: CDR1 SNHLY, CDR2 FYNNEI. The CDR3 consists of 14 residues. The germline V and J ends were trimmed by 2 bases and 6 bases, with 13 bases remaining between them. In the original analysis: Reference gene primer amplification yielded estimated nucleated cell counts. Assay used: immunoSEQ multiplex PCR; TCRdb lists only in-frame clones, some missing. The DNA gave D and trimming, while V, J and clone size come from that table. This sample has about 300,000 clones; around 89% occur once, and the top ten carry about 4.6%. The sample consisted of peripheral blood. The sequence derives from a man aged 35 to 55 with acute or convalescent COVID-19. The chain recombines TRBV2 with TRBJ1-2, with D unclear. CDR3 coding DNA: TGTGCCAGCAGTGAATACAGTGTCGGTGATGGCTACACCTTC. Protein product: CASSEYSVGDGYTF.